This section outlines one T cell receptor (beta chain) sequence together with its context. Sequenced by immunoSEQ multiplex PCR; TCRdb stores in-frame clones only, minus some. The top ten clones hold 0.41% of a sample with 80,000 to 85,000 clones, approximately 90% of them seen once. The data were obtained in a study of technical replicates of blood from several donors. This CDR3 is built from 16 residues. Looked up from germline, CDR1 is SGHTA and CDR2 is FQGNSA. J lost 0 bases, V lost 2 bases, and 3 bases had no gene match. The TCR sequence derives from a human donor in good health. The chain carries TRBV7-2 and TRBJ2-7; the match to TRBD1 covers 11 bases. The sample consisted of T cells isolated from PBMCs. The CDR3 sequence: CASSLSGTGGSYEQYF. DNA for the CDR3: TGTGCCAGCAGCTTATCCGGGACAGGGGGCTCCTACGAGCAGTACTTC.